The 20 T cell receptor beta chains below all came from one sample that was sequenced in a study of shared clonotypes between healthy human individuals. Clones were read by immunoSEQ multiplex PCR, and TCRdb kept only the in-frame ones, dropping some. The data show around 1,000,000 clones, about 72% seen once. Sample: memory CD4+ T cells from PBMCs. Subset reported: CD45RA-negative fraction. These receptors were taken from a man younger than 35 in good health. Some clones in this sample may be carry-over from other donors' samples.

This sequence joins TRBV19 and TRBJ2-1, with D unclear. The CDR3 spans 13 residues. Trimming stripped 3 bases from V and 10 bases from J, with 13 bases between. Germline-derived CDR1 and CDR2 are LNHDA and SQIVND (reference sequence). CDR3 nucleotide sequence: TGTGCCAGTAGTATCCTGCTAGTTGGGGAGCAGTTCTTC. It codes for CASSILLVGEQFF.

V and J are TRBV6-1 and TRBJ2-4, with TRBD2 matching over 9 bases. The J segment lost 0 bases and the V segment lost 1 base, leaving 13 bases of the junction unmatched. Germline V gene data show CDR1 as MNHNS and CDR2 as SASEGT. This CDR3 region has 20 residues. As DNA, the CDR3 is TGTGCCAGCAGTGAAGAGGGTTTAGCGGGAGCCACCCTAGCCAAAAACATTCAGTACTTC. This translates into CASSEEGLAGATLAKNIQYF.

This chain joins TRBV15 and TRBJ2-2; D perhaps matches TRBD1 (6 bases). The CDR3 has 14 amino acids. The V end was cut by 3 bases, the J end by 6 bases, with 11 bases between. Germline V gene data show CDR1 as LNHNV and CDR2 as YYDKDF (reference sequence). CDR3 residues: CATSSPQGPGELFF. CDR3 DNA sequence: TGTGCCACCAGCAGCCCTCAGGGGCCCGGGGAGCTGTTTTTT.

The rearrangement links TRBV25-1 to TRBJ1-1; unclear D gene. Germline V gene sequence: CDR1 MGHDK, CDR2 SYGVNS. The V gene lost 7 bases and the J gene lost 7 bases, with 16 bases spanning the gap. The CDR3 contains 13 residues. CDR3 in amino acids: CASKVSETGEAFF. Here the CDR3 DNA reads TGTGCCAGCAAAGTCTCTGAGACGGGTGAAGCTTTCTTT.

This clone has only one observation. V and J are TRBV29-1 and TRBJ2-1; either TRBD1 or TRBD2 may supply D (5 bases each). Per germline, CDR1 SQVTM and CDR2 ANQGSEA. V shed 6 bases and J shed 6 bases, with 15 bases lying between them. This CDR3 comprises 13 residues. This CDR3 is CSVRGLGPNEQFF. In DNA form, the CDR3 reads TGCAGCGTCCGGGGCCTCGGCCCCAATGAGCAGTTCTTC.

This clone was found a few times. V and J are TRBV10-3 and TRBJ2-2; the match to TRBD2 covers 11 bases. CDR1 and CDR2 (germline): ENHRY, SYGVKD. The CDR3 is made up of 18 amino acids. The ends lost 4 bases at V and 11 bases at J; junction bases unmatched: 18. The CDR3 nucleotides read TGTGCCATCAGTGGTTCAGTCGGAACTAGCGGGGGCCAAGGAGAGCTGTTTTTT. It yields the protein CAISGSVGTSGGQGELFF.

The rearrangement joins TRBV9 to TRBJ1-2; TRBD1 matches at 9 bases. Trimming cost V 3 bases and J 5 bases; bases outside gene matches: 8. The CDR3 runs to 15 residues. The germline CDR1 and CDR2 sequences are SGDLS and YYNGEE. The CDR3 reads CASSGGTGSWYGYTF. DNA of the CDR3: TGTGCCAGCAGCGGGGGGACAGGGTCATGGTATGGCTACACCTTC.

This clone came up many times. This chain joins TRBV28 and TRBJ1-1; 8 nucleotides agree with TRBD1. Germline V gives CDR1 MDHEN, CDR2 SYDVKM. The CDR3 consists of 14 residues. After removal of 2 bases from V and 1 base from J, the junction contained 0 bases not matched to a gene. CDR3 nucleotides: TGTGCCAGCAGTTTAACAGGGGGGAACACTGAAGCTTTCTTT. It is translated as CASSLTGGNTEAFF.

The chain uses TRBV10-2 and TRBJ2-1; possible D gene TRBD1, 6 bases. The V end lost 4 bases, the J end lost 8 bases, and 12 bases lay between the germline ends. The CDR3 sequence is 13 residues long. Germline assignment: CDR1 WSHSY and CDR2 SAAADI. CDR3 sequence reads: CASSGDTAHEQFF. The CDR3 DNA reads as TGCGCCAGCAGTGGGGACACCGCCCATGAGCAGTTCTTC.

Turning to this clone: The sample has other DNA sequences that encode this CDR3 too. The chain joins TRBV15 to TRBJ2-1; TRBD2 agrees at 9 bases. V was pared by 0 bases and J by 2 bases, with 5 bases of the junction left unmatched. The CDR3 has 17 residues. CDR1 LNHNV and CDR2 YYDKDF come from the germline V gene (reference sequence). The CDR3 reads CATSRDPLAGTYNEQFF. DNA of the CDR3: TGTGCCACCAGCAGAGATCCTCTAGCGGGGACCTACAATGAGCAGTTCTTC.

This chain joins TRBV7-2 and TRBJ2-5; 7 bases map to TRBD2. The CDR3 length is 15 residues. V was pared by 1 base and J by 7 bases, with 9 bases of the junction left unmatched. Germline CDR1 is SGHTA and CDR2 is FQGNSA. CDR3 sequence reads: CASSLVTAGDGTQYF. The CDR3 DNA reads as TGTGCCAGCAGCTTAGTTACGGCGGGAGATGGGACCCAGTACTTC.

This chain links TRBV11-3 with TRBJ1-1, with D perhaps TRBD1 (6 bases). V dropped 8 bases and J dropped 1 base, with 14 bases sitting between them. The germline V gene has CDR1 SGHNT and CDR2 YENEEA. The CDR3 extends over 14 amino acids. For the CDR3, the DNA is TGTGCCAGCGGTCAGGGGTCGCCGAACACTGAAGCTTTCTTT. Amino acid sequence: CASGQGSPNTEAFF. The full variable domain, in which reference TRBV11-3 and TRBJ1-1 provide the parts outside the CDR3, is EAGVVQSPRYKIIEKKQPVAFWCNPISGHNTLYWYLQNLGQGPELLIRYENEEAVDDSQLPKDRFSAERLKGVDSTLKIQPAELGDSAVYLCASGQGSPNTEAFFGQGTRLTVV.

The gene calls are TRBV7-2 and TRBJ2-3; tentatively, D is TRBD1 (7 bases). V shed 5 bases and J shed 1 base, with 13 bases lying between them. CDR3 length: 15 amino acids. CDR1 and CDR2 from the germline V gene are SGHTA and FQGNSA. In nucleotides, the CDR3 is TGTGCCAGCAGCCCGCAGGGGGGCGGCACAGATACGCAGTATTTT. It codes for CASSPQGGGTDTQYF.

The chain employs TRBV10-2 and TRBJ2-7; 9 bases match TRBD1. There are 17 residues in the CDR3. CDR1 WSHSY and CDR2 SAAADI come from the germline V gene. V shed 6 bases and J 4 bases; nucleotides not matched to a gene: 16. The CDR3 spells CASSHTPPGQGSYEQYF. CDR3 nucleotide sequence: TGCGCCAGCAGCCACACTCCTCCGGGACAGGGAAGTTACGAGCAGTACTTC.

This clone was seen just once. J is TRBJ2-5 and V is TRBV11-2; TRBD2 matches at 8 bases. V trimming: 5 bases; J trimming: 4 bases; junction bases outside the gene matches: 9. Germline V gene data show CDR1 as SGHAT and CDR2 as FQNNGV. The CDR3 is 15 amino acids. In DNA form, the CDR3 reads TGTGCCAGCAGCCCCGGGGGGGTCGGAGGAGAGACCCAGTACTTC. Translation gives CASSPGGVGGETQYF.

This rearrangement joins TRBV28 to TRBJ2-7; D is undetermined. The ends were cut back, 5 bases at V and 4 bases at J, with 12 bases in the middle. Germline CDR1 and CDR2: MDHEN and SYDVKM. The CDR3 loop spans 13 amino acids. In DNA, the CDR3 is TGTGCCAGCAGTGATGGACGGGCGTACGAGCAGTACTTC. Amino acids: CASSDGRAYEQYF.

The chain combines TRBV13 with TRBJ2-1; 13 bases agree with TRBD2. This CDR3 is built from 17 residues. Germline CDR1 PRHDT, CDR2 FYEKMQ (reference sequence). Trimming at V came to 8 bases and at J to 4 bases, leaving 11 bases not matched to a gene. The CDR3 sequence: CASLRPPGLAGYNEQFF. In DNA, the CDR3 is TGTGCCAGCCTTAGGCCACCGGGACTAGCGGGGTACAATGAGCAGTTCTTC. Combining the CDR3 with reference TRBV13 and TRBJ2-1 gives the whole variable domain AAGVIQSPRHLIKEKRETATLKCYPIPRHDTVYWYQQGPGQDPQFLISFYEKMQSDKGSIPDRFSAQQFSDYHSELNMSSLELGDSALYFCASLRPPGLAGYNEQFFGPGTRLTVL.

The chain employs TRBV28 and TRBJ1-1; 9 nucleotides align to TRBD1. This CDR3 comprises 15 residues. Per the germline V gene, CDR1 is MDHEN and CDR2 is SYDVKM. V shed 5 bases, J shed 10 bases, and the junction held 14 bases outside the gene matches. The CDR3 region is CASSLVEQGALGAFF. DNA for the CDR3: TGTGCCAGCAGTCTCGTAGAACAGGGGGCCTTAGGAGCTTTCTTT.

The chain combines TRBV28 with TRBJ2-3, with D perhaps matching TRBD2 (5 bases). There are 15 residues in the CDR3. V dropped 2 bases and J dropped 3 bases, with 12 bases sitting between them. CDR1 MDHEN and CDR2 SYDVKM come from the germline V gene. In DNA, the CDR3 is TGTGCCAGCAGTTTAACGACGCGAGGGACAGATACGCAGTATTTT. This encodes CASSLTTRGTDTQYF.

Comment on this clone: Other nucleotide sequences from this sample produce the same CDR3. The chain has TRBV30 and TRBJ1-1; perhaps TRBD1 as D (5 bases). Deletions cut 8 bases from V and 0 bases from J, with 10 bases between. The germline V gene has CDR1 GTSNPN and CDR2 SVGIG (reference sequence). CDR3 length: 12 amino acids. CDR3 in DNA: TGTGCCCGGCGGGGGATGAACACTGAAGCTTTCTTT. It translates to CARRGMNTEAFF.